This T cell receptor beta chain was obtained from a study of monozygotic twins with inflammatory bowel disease. Eight separate reactions per sample served to make cDNA. Each CDR3 protein gets one entry in TCRdb, which reprocessed the 5' RACE reads and gives no DNA. The sample holds some 200,000 distinct CDR3 sequences. On this clonotype itself: Antigen specificity is unknown.

Study-level findings and limits: Resolution of different T cell subtypes was not achieved.

The receptor was isolated from a human donor with ulcerative colitis or Crohn's disease, or a healthy co-twin of an affected twin (not recorded which). Sequenced input: blood.

CDR3 in amino acids: CASSLRPPAGGPGELFF. The V and J genes are TRBV5-1 and TRBJ2-2; with no DNA, the TCRdb D assignment of TRBD1 cannot be verified. Germline CDR1 is SGHRS and CDR2 is YFSETQ. CDR3 length: 17 residues.